This TCR beta chain was documented in a study of blood T cell repertoires in COVID-19. About the research overall: The United States, Italy and Spain provided the acute and convalescent COVID-19 samples. The cDNA or gDNA used as material had been derived from T cells, B-cell-depleted T cells, or PBMCs.

Germline values: CDR1 SNHLY, CDR2 FYNNEI. Deletions cut 6 bases from V and 3 bases from J, with 11 bases between. This CDR3 contains 14 residues. Original handling: Cell counts per sample came from amplifying reference gene primers. Assay used: immunoSEQ multiplex PCR; TCRdb lists only in-frame clones, some missing. V and J calls plus clone size are reproduced from that table; the DNA served to infer D and trimming. The sample holds some 48,000 clones; 75% to 85% are singletons and the top ten take approximately 7.6%. This receptor was identified in a human donor in a cohort sampled during active COVID-19. The sample consisted of peripheral blood. V usage is TRBV2 and J usage is TRBJ2-2; the D gene is possibly TRBD1 (5 bases). In DNA form, the CDR3 reads TGTGCCAGCAGACTGGAACAGGACACCGGGGAGCTGTTTTTT. Residues: CASRLEQDTGELFF. Full variable domain (rest looked up from reference TRBV2 and TRBJ2-2): EPEVTQTPSHQVTQMGQEVILRCVPISNHLYFYWYRQILGQKVEFLVSFYNNEISEKSEIFDDQFSVERPDGSNFTLKIRSTKLEDSAMYFCASRLEQDTGELFFGEGSRLTVL.